The entry below gives a single T cell receptor beta chain sequence along with its context. The antigen is undetermined. Amplified TCR beta CDR3 regions came from RNA transcripts. First-round RT-PCR targeting the TCR CDR3 was performed with the HTBI primer set. MiXCR was run by TCRdb on the multiplex PCR reads, yielding one entry per CDR3 protein. The sample has fewer than 600,000 distinct CDR3 sequences; around 14% are singletons. The data originate from a study of T cells in Graves' hyperthyroidism and ophthalmopathy. Lactation, pregnancy, other autoimmune disease or uncontrolled infection led to exclusion of patients. Findings and caveats of the study: Ophthalmopathy and stable hyperthyroidism were separated by a 13 V-J model.

There are 14 residues in the CDR3. J was trimmed by 7 bases and V by 6 bases; bases with no gene match: 7. This sequence originates from a woman between 18 and 30 years old with Graves' hyperthyroidism. Input material: blood. This chain links TRBV12-3 or TRBV12-4 with TRBJ2-1; TRBD2 matches at 9 bases. CDR3 nucleotide sequence: TGTGCCAGCAGGCGGGAGGGAGGCGGGAATGAGCAGTTCTTC. This gives the protein CASRREGGGNEQFF.